This entry is about one T cell receptor beta chain. These data belong to a study of blood T cell repertoires in COVID-19. The data were produced by immunoSEQ multiplex PCR, yet TCRdb's version contains in-frame clones alone and is incomplete. The sample gives about 150,000 clones, around nine tenths of which show up once; about 9.4% is in the top ten. The CDR3 consists of 10 residues. V lost 4 bases and J lost 7, with 5 bases in between. The germline V gene encodes CDR1 LGHDT and CDR2 YNNKEL (reference sequence). The chain carries TRBV3-1 (or the pseudogene TRBV3-2) and TRBJ2-7, with unresolved D. Sequencing input: peripheral blood. This sequence was found in a woman aged 45-59 years with active or convalescent COVID-19. CDR3 region: CASSREEQYF. CDR3 nucleotide sequence: TGTGCCAGCAGCCGCGAGGAGCAGTACTTC.